This passage covers 14 T cell receptor beta chains from one sample sequenced in a study of blood T cell repertoires in COVID-19. Assay: immunoSEQ multiplex PCR; the TCRdb copy retains only in-frame clones and omits some. The sample has over 85,000 clones; nearly 90% are singletons. Sample: peripheral blood. The source of these receptors is a man in his forties or fifties with active COVID-19.

This clone was counted a single time. The chain carries TRBV7-2 and TRBJ2-1; 7 bases agree with TRBD2. V shed 4 bases and J 10 bases; nucleotides not matched to a gene: 7. The CDR3 runs to 13 residues. Per germline, CDR1 SGHTA and CDR2 FQGNSA. The CDR3 region has the DNA TGTGCCAGCAGCTCGGGGGGTTGGCGCGAGCAGTTCTTC. Protein sequence: CASSSGGWREQFF. Together with reference TRBV7-2 and TRBJ2-1, the CDR3 gives the full variable domain: GAGVSQSPSNKVTEKGKDVELRCDPISGHTALYWYRQSLGQGLEFLIYFQGNSAPDKSGLPSDRFSAERTGGSVSTLTIQRTQQEDSAVYLCASSSGGWREQFFGPGTRLTVL.

The chain links TRBV6-5 to TRBJ1-4, with a possible D match to TRBD1 (6 bases). Germline CDR1 and CDR2: MNHEY and SVGAGI. Between the trimmed V and J ends, which lost 6 bases and 8 bases, there was a span of 16 bases. CDR3 size: 14 residues. This CDR3 reads CASRWTAKAEKLFF. CDR3 in DNA: TGTGCCAGCAGGTGGACAGCAAAGGCGGAAAAACTGTTTTTT.

The chain recombines TRBV10-3 with TRBJ1-1; 7 bases align to TRBD1. V gave up 6 bases and J gave up 6 bases; unmatched junction bases: 7. This CDR3 comprises 13 residues. Germline values: CDR1 ENHRY, CDR2 SYGVKD. The CDR3 sequence: CAISLQGSAEAFF. Written as DNA, the CDR3 is TGTGCCATCAGCCTACAGGGGAGCGCTGAAGCTTTCTTT.

V usage is TRBV4-1 and J usage is TRBJ2-1, with 10 bases lining up with TRBD2. The germline gives CDR1 MGHRA, CDR2 YSYEKL. J lost 5 bases, V lost 5 bases, and 6 bases had no gene match. This CDR3 spans 15 amino acids. In DNA form, the CDR3 reads TGCGCCAGCAGCGCTCCTAGCGGGGGTAACAATGAGCAGTTCTTC. It specifies CASSAPSGGNNEQFF.

The CDR3 nucleotides are TGCGCCAGCAGCCAAGCGCTCCCGGGGGGGCGCGAGCGGTCCACTGAAGCTTTCTTT. This codes for CASSQALPGGRERSTEAFF. This chain connects TRBV4-1 to TRBJ1-1; the D gene is possibly TRBD1 (6 bases). V shed 1 base and J shed 4 bases, with 25 bases lying between them. This CDR3 has 19 amino acids. CDR1 and CDR2 from the germline V gene are MGHRA and YSYEKL.

The chain carries TRBV7-9 and TRBJ1-2, with 7 positions matching TRBD1. The trim removed 4 bases at V and 1 base at J, leaving 0 bases unmatched. The CDR3 contains 13 residues. CDR1 and CDR2 (germline): SEHNR, FQNEAQ (reference sequence). CDR3: CASSSGGNYGYTF. The CDR3 DNA sequence: TGTGCCAGCAGCTCAGGGGGTAACTATGGCTACACCTTC.

The rearrangement joins TRBV18 to TRBJ1-2; no definite D call. The CDR3 is 12 residues long. Germline V gene data show CDR1 as KGHSH and CDR2 as LQKENI. Deletions cut 6 bases from V and 7 bases from J, with 12 bases between. The CDR3 sequence is CASSRQEGGYTF. CDR3 DNA sequence: TGTGCCAGCTCGCGTCAGGAGGGTGGCTACACCTTC.

This clone was detected once. V is TRBV5-1 and J is TRBJ2-3; 8 bases match TRBD1. The CDR3 sequence is 14 residues long. After removal of 2 bases from V and 5 bases from J, the junction contained 4 bases not matched to a gene. The V gene's germline CDR1 is SGHRS and CDR2 YFSETQ. The CDR3 loop is CASSFGQGRDTQYF. The CDR3 coding sequence is TGCGCCAGCAGCTTCGGACAGGGTCGAGATACGCAGTATTTT.

The chain carries TRBV18 and TRBJ2-1; possible D gene TRBD1, 6 bases. This CDR3 comprises 15 residues. V gave up 0 bases and J gave up 9 bases, with 15 bases separating them. Germline-derived CDR1 and CDR2 are KGHSH and LQKENI. In DNA, the CDR3 is TGTGCCAGCTCACCACCGGGGGCGGTCGCAGGTGAGCAGTTCTTC. This codes for CASSPPGAVAGEQFF.

The V call is TRBV10-3, the J call TRBJ2-3, with D hard to call. Per the germline V gene, CDR1 is ENHRY and CDR2 is SYGVKD. This CDR3 is 15 amino acids long. Trimming left V 6 bases short and J 2 bases short, with 15 bases between. The CDR3 reads CAISTTLRNTDTQYF. Written as DNA, the CDR3 is TGTGCCATCAGCACCACCTTGCGGAACACAGATACGCAGTATTTT.

The chain has TRBV6-2 or TRBV6-3 and TRBJ1-6, with D possibly matching TRBD1 (6 bases). V lost 2 bases and J 7 bases, leaving 12 bases between the germline ends. Germline V gene data show CDR1 as MNHEY and CDR2 as SVGEGT. CDR3 length: 15 residues. Here the CDR3 DNA reads TGTGCCAGCAGTTACCGGCAGGGGCACAATTCACCCCTCCACTTT. Residues: CASSYRQGHNSPLHF.

Here the CDR3 DNA reads TGTGCCACCCACAAAACCAGGAACACTGAAGCTTTCTTT. Its translation: CATHKTRNTEAFF. The rearrangement links TRBV7-2 to TRBJ1-1; D ambiguous. CDR3 length: 13 amino acids. Between the trimmed V and J ends, which lost 10 bases and 1 base, there was a span of 13 bases. Germline V gene data show CDR1 as SGHTA and CDR2 as FQGNSA.

This chain links TRBV7-8 with TRBJ1-2; tentative D call: TRBD1 (6 bases). Trimming left V 5 bases short and J 8 bases short, with 18 bases between. In germline, CDR1 is SGHVS, CDR2 FQNEAQ. The CDR3 extends over 14 amino acids. The DNA for the CDR3 is TGTGCCAGCAGCCTAAGGGGGACCGAATGGGGCTACACCTTC. This translates into CASSLRGTEWGYTF.

V is TRBV6-5 and J is TRBJ2-3; D possibly corresponds to TRBD1 (6 bases). V was trimmed by 10 bases and J by 5 bases, leaving 19 bases between them. Germline lookup yields CDR1 MNHEY and CDR2 SVGAGI. The CDR3 covers 14 residues. The CDR3 region has the DNA TGTGCCACCCACACCAGGGGCGAGGGAGATACGCAGTATTTT. Its translation is CATHTRGEGDTQYF.